This T cell receptor beta chain is from a study of cytomegalovirus exposure and HLA in healthy donors. This clone was found once. The protocol was immunoSEQ multiplex PCR, while the TCRdb copy is restricted to in-frame clones and leaves out a portion. The table records fewer than 150,000 clones, 80% to 90% of them present only once. The germline V gene has CDR1 MNHNS and CDR2 SASEGT. The CDR3 extends over 15 amino acids. Germline trimming cut 2 bases from V and 4 bases from J; bases unmatched to any gene: 5. This receptor was obtained from a woman between 18 and 29 years old in good health and CMV-seropositive. Source material: PBMCs. The genes are TRBV6-1 and TRBJ2-3, with 8 bases aligning to TRBD2. This CDR3 is CASSEQAGASDTQYF. The CDR3, as DNA: TGTGCCAGCAGTGAACAAGCGGGGGCTTCAGATACGCAGTATTTT.